A selection of T cell receptor beta chains follows, all from one sample in a study of control samples from healthy donors and cancer patients. TCRdb's table, derived via immunoSEQ multiplex PCR, lists solely in-frame clones and lacks some. The table shows some 120,000 clones, with 80% to 90% occurring only once. Sequencing was done on a sample of PBMCs. These receptors originate from a woman between 50 and 59 years old with colorectal cancer. The CDR3 runs from the conserved cysteine through the conserved F or W.

v_call	cdr3_length	j_call	cdr3_aa
TRBV6-2/TRBV6-3	14	TRBJ2-7	CASSPGTDYGEQYF
TRBV29-1	13	TRBJ2-5	CSVEEGGQETQYF
TRBV5-1	16	TRBJ1-4	CASSLTWDNTNEKLFF
TRBV9	15	TRBJ1-1	CASSVSTGPNTEAFF
TRBV9	14	TRBJ1-1	CASSARDRVTEAFF
TRBV9	14	TRBJ2-1	CASSVATATNEQFF
TRBV10-2	15	TRBJ2-6	CASAGTGDGANVLTF
TRBV15	13	TRBJ1-3	CATSGGRGNTIYF
TRBV6-5	15	TRBJ1-6	CASRPGTSSNSPLHF
TRBV9	14	TRBJ1-2	CASSVEGGFYGYTF
TRBV28	19	TRBJ1-6	CASSFVMAHHSDLNSPLHF
TRBV7-9	13	TRBJ1-1	CASSLDVDTEAFF
TRBV18	15	TRBJ1-2	CASSPTQTNNYGYTF
TRBV11-2	17	TRBJ2-3	CASSYRADRLLEDTQYF
TRBV5-6	16	TRBJ2-1	CASSFFVGTDYNEQFF
TRBV2	14	TRBJ2-3	CASRKLARTDTQYF
TRBV10-2	13	TRBJ1-1	CASTPGQGTEAFF
TRBV9	14	TRBJ1-1	CASSVTGSPTEAFF
TRBV28	13	TRBJ1-3	CASSGSAGNTIYF
TRBV29-1	14	TRBJ2-1	CSVVGTGSYNEQFF
TRBV28	13	TRBJ1-2	CASSLPSNYGYTF
TRBV27	13	TRBJ2-1	CASKITPYNEQFF
TRBV13	13	TRBJ2-1	CASSLMREGSQFF
TRBV9	16	TRBJ2-3	CASSAESGDYTDTQYF
TRBV12-3/TRBV12-4	13	TRBJ1-1	CASSPDGANEAFF
TRBV27	17	TRBJ1-2	CASSLGFGGTVQYGYTF
TRBV11-2	14	TRBJ2-3	CASGGPGTTDTQYF
TRBV5-1	17	TRBJ2-5	CASSAISVGRPPETQYF
TRBV10-3	17	TRBJ1-2	CAVGVGTGGRTNYGYTF
TRBV7-2	15	TRBJ1-6	CASSTNRESISTLHF
TRBV18	14	TRBJ2-5	CASSPQGRQETQYF
TRBV6-5	14	TRBJ2-7	CASSRDRVSHEQYF
TRBV27	15	TRBJ1-4	CASSLRRLRDEKLFF
TRBV18	14	TRBJ2-7	CASSLSVGADEQYF
TRBV4-2	16	TRBJ2-3	CASSQDWTSGTDTQYF
TRBV3-1/TRBV3-2	16	TRBJ2-7	CASSQGYFRSNYEQYF
TRBV28	12	TRBJ1-2	CASSGLPEGYTF
TRBV5-5	16	TRBJ2-2	CASSSTGTVNTGELFF
TRBV30	14	TRBJ1-6	CAWSDGQHNSPLHF
TRBV10-3	13	TRBJ2-7	CAIRSGGGGEQYF
TRBV27	13	TRBJ1-1	CASRWDRDTEAFF
TRBV5-1	14	TRBJ2-5	CASRIGTNQETQYF
TRBV10-3	17	TRBJ2-1	CAISGTGLSGLYNEQFF
TRBV5-1	15	TRBJ1-1	CASSWGQFMNTEAFF
TRBV9	14	TRBJ2-2	CASSGGGRTGELFF